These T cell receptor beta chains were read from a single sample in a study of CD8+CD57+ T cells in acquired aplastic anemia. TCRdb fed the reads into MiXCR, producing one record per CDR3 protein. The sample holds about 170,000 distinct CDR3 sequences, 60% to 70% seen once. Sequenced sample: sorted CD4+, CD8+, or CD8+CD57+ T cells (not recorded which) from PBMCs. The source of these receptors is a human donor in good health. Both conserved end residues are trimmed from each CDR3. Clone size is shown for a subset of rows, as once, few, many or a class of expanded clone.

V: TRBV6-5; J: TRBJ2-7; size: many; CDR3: ASRGTRYEQY
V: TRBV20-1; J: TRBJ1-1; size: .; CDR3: SARVINYEAF
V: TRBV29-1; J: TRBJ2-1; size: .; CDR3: SSRTGDDFNEQF
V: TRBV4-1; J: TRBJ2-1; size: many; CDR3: ASTNRVSNEQF
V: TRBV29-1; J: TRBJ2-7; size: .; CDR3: SVCPGDSYEQY
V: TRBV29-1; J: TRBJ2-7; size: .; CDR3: SVEDLGGADEQY
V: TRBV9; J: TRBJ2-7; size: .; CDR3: ASSVAGRVGIDEQY
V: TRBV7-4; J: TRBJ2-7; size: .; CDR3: ASSLVPRQNYEQY
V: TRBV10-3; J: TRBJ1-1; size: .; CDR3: AISSVGTEAF
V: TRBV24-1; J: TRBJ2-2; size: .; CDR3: APSAGGRTGELF
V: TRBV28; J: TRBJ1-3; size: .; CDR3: ASSLLGRSGGDTIY
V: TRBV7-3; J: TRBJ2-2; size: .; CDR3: ASSLSGERELF
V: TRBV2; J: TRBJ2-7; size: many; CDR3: ASRTATYEQY
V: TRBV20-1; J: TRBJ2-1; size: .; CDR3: SASGQGANEQF
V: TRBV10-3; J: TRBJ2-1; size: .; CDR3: AISESGGGTYNEQF
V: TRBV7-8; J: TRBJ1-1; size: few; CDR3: ASSPDGLVKAF
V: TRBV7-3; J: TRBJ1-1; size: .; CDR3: DSSLRIAEAF
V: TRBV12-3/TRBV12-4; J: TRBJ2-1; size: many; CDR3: ASGGLAGQSTYNEQF
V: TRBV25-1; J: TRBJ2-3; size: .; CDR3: ASSGDLGTDTQY
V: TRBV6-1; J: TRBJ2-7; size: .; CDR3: ASSSLAARFYEQY
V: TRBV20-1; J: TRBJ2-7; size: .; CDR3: SATRLRGTYEQY
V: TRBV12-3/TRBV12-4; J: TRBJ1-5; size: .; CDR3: ASGGYQPQH
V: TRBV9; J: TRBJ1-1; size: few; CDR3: ASSAGSNTEAF
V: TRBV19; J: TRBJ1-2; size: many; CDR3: ASSISAAYGYT
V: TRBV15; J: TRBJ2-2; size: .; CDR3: ATSRDRRGTTGELF
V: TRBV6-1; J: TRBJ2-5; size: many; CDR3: ASSDNPGPQETQY
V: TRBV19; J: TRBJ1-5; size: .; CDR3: ASSTVEWGLNQPQH
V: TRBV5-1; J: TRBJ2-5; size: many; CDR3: ASSPPGGGTLAETQY
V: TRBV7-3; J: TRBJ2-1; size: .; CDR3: ASSLNVGGAGDEQF
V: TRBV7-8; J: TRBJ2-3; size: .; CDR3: ASSLAREDTQY
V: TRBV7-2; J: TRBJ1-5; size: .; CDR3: ASSSTRGGNQPQH
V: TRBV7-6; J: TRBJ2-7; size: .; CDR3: ASSPTRQGSCEQY
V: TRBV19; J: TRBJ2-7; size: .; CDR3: ASSIDLSGGEYEQY
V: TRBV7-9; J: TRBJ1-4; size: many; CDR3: ASSLIGAGEKLF
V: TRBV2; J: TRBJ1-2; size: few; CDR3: ASSPDRGYT
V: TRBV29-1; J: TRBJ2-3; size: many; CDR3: SVFTDTQY
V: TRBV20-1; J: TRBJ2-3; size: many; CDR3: SARDLAGGPFSTDTQY
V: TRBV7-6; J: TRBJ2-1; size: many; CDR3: ASSLDRTSYNEQF
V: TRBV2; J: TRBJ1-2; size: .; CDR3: ASSGGTGVSRGYT
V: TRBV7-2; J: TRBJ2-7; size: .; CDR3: ASSLASGGAEQY
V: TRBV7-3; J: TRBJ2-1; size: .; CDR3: ASSLITSDYNEQF
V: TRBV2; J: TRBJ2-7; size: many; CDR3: ATRGMADGYEQY
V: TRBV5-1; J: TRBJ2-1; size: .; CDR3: ASSLEGEPSYNEQF
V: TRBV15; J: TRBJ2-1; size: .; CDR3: ATSRLAGGRNEQF
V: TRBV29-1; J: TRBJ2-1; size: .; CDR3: SVDRAGKNEQF
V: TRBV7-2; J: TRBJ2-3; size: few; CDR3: ASSLAAGGGTDTQY
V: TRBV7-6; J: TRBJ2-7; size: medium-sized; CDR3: ASSFGTGGMYEQY
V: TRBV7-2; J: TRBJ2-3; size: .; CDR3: ASSLTSGRATDTQY
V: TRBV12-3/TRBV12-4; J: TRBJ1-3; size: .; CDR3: ASRYSSGNTIY
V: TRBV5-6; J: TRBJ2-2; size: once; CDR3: ASSIRLAATGELF
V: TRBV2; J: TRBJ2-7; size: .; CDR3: ASSPSGTGGYEQY
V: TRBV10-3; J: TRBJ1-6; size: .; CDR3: ASSGLLPDNSPLH
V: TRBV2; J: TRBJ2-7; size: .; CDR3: ASTQEWESSYEQY
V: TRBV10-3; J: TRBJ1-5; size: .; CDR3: AIGYQPQH
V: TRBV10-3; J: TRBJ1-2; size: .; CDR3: AISDPVEYLYGYT
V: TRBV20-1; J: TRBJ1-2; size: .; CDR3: SAPDRSNYGYT